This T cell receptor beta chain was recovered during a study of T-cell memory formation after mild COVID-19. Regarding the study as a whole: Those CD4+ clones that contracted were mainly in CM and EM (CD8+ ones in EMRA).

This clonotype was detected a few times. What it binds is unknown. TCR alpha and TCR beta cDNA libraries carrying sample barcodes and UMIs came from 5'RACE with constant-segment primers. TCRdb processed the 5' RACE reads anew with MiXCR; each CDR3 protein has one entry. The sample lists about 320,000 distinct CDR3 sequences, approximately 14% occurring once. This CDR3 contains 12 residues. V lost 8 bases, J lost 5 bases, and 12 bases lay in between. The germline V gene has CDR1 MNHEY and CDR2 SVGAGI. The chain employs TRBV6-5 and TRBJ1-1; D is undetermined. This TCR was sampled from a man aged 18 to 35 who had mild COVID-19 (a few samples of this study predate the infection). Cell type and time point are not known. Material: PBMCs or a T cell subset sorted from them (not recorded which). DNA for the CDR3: TGTGCCAGCGGACGACGGGGAACTGAAGCTTTCTTT. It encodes CASGRRGTEAFF.